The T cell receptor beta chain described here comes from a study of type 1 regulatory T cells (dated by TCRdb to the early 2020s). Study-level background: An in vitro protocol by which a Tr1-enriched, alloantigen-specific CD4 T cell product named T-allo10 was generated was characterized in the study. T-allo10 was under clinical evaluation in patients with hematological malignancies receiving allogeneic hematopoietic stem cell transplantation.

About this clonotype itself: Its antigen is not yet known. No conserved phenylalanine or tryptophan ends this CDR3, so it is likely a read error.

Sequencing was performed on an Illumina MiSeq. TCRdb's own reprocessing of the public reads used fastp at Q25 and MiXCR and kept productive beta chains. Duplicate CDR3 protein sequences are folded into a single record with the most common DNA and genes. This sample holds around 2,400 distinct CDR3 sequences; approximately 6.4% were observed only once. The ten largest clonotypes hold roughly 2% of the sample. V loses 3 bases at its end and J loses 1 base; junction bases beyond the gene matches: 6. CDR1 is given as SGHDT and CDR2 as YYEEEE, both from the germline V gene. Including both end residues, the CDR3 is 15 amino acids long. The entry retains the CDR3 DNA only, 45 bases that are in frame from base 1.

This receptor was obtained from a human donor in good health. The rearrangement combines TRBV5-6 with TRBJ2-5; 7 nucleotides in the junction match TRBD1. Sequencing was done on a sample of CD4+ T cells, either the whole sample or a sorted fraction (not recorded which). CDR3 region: CASSYRDSFQETQYI. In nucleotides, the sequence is TGTGCCAGCAGCTACCGGGACAGCTTCCAAGAGACCCAGTACATC.